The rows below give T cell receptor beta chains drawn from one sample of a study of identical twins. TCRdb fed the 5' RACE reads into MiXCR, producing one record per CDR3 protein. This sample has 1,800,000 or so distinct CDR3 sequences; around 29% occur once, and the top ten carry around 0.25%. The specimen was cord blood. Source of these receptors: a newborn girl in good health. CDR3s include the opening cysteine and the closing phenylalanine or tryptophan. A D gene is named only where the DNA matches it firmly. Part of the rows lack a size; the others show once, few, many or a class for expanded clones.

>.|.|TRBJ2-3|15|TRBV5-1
TGCGCCAGCAGCTTGACCGACTGGAAAGCAGATACGCAGTATTTT
CASSLTDWKADTQYF
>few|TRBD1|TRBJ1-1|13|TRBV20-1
TGCAGTGCTAGGTACAGGGGGAACACTGAAGCTTTCTTT
CSARYRGNTEAFF
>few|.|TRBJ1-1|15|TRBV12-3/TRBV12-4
TGTGCCAGCAGTTTTAGACAGGCCATGAACACTGAAGCTTTCTTT
CASSFRQAMNTEAFF
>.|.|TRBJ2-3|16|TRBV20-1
TGCAGTGGTATACTACGTGGGCGGGGAATCACAGATACGCAGTATTTT
CSGILRGRGITDTQYF
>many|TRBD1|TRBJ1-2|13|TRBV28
TGTGCCAGCAGCAGGACAGGGAACTATGGCTACACCTTC
CASSRTGNYGYTF
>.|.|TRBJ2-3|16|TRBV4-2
TGTGCCAGCAGCCAAGATCAGGTAGTCGGGGCAGATACGCAGTATTTT
CASSQDQVVGADTQYF
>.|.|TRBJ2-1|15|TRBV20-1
TGCAGTGCTAGAGATCTCCGGGGGAAATACAATGAGCAGTTCTTC
CSARDLRGKYNEQFF
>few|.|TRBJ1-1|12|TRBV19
TGTGCCAGTAGTATACGGGACGGACAAGCTTTCTTT
CASSIRDGQAFF
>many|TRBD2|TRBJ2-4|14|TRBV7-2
TGTGCCAGCAGCTTAACTAGCGGGAGTAAAATTCAGTACTTC
CASSLTSGSKIQYF
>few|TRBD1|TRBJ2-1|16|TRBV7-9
TGTGCCAGCAGCCCGCATCCGGGACAGGGGATCAATGAGCAGTTCTTC
CASSPHPGQGINEQFF
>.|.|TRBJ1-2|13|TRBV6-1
TGTGCCAGCCGTGGAGGCTCCCGTTATGGCTACACCTTC
CASRGGSRYGYTF
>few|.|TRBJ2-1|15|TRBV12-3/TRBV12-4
TGTGCCAGCAGTTCCCGAGGTGCGGCCTACAATGAGCAGTTCTTC
CASSSRGAAYNEQFF
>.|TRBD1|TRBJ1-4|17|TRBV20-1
TGCAGTGCGCATCCCGGGACAGGGCCTGCAACTAATGAAAAACTGTTTTTT
CSAHPGTGPATNEKLFF
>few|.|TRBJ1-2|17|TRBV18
TGTGCCAGCTCACCAGATGTTGCCGGCAGGGCCAACTATGGCTACACCTTC
CASSPDVAGRANYGYTF
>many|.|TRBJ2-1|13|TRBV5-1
TGCGCCAGCAGCTTCTGGGGTACCAATGAGCAGTTCTTC
CASSFWGTNEQFF
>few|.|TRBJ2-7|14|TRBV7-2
TGTGCCAGCAGCTTAGACCGAGAGACCTACGAGCAGTACTTC
CASSLDRETYEQYF
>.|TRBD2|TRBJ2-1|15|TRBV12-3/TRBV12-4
TGTGCCAGCAGCCAAATGGGCGGGAGGCACAATGAGCAGTTCTTC
CASSQMGGRHNEQFF
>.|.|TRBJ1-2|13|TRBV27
TGTGCCAGCAGTTTGTCACCAACCTATGGCTGCACCTTC
CASSLSPTYGCTF
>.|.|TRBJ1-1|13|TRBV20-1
TGCAGTGCTAGAAACACTTTAGAGAAATCAGCTTTCTTT
CSARNTLEKSAFF
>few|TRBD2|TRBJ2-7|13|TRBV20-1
TGCAGTGCTAGAAGGACTAGTTTGTACGAGCAGTACTTC
CSARRTSLYEQYF
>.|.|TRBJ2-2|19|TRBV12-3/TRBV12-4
TGTGCCAGCAGTTTAACCCCACAGGGCCCGATCCCGAACACCGGGGAGCTGTTTTTT
CASSLTPQGPIPNTGELFF
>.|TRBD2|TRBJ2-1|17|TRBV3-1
TGTGCCAGCAGCCAAGAAAGACTAGCGGGAGGATTGGGCAAGCAGTTCTTC
CASSQERLAGGLGKQFF
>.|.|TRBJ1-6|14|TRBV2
TGTGCCAGCAAGCGGGGGGAAGGGGTTATACCCCTCCACTTT
CASKRGEGVIPLHF
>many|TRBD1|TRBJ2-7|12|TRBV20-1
TGCAGTGCTAAGGGACAGTCCTACGAGCAGTACTTC
CSAKGQSYEQYF
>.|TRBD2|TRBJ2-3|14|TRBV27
TGTGCCAGCAGTTTTGGGAGGGACGCAGATACGCAGTATTTT
CASSFGRDADTQYF
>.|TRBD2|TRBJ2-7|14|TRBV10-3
TGTGCCATCAGTGCACTAGCGGGCTCCTACGAGCAGTACTTC
CAISALAGSYEQYF
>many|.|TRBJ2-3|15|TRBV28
TGTGCCAGCAGTATCCGAGGGACTAGCACAGATACGCAGTATTTT
CASSIRGTSTDTQYF
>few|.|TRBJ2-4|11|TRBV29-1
TGCAGCGTTGCCGGGAGTGACATTCAGTACTTC
CSVAGSDIQYF
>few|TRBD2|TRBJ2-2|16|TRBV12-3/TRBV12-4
TGTGCCAGCAGTTTACGACTAGCGGGATACACCGGGGAGCTGTTTTTT
CASSLRLAGYTGELFF
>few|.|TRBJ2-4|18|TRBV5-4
TGTGCCAGCAGTTCACAGGGAGGACAACTAATAGCCAAAAACATTCAGTACTTC
CASSSQGGQLIAKNIQYF
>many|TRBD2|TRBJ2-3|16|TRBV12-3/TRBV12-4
TGTGCCAGCAGGACTAGCGGGGGGGCTAGCACAGATACGCAGTATTTT
CASRTSGGASTDTQYF
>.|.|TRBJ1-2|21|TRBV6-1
.
CASSRQGSYTEAFFGAYGYTF
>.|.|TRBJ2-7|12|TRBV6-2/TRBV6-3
TGTGCCAGCAGTACACGTCCCTACGAGCAGTACTTC
CASSTRPYEQYF
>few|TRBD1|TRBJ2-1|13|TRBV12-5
TGTGCTAGTGGAAGAACAGGGGAAGCTGAGCAGTTCTTC
CASGRTGEAEQFF
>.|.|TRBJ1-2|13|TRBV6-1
TGTGCCAGCATGGACGGGATCGACTATGGCTACACCTTC
CASMDGIDYGYTF
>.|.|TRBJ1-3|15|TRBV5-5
TGTGCCAGCAGCTTGGAACGGGTCTCTGGAAACACCATATATTTT
CASSLERVSGNTIYF
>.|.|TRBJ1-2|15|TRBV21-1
TGTGCCAGCAGCGAAAGCGGAGAGGGGAGGAATGGCTACACCTTC
CASSESGEGRNGYTF
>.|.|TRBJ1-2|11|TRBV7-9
TGTGCCAGCACGGTACCTCATGGCTACACCTTC
CASTVPHGYTF
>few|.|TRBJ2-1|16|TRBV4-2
TGTGCCAGCAGCCAAGATGAGGCTAGCGTATACAATGAGCAGTTCTTC
CASSQDEASVYNEQFF
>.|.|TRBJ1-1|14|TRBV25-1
TGTGCCAGCAGTGGGCCGAAAAAGAACACTGAAGCTTTCTTT
CASSGPKKNTEAFF
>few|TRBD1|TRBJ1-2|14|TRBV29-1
TGCAGCGCCGTAAACAGGGGATCCAACTATGGCTACACCTTC
CSAVNRGSNYGYTF
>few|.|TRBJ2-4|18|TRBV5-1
TGCGCCAGCAGCTTGGATGGGGGGAGCTCCCTAGCCAAAAACATTCAGTACTTC
CASSLDGGSSLAKNIQYF
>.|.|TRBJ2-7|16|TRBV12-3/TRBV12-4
TGTGCCAGCAGGGCCCCCCCTTCCCCCTCCTACAATGAGCAGTACTTC
CASRAPPSPSYNEQYF
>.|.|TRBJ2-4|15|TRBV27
TGTGCCACCAGGGCCGGGGCCGTTTCCAAAAACATTCAGTACTTC
CATRAGAVSKNIQYF
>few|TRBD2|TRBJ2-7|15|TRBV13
TGTGCCAGCAGCCGAAACCGGGACTACCCCTACGAGCAGTACTTC
CASSRNRDYPYEQYF
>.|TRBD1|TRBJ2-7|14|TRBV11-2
TGTGCCAGCAGCCGAACGACAGGGGGCAACGAGCAGTACTTC
CASSRTTGGNEQYF